Below, 22 T cell receptor beta chains from the same sample are listed, as sequenced in a study of blood T cell repertoires in COVID-19 (dated by TCRdb to 2019 to 2021). The library came from the immunoSEQ multiplex PCR assay. TCRdb mirrors the immuneACCESS table, restricted to in-frame sequences. Some clones are absent from its copies; in checked studies, under half trace to an unresolved V gene, and the reason for the others is unknown. The sample table contains about 260,000 clones; only one count was recorded for around 84% of them. The ten biggest clones cover 5.2% of the sample. Input material: peripheral blood. These receptors were obtained from a woman aged 55-69 years with COVID-19, enrolled during active disease.

In this sample, this clone turned up once. V and J are TRBV5-1 and TRBJ1-1; no definite D call. This CDR3 spans 16 amino acids. V lost 3 bases, J lost 4 bases, and 19 bases lay in between. Germline V CDR1 and CDR2: SGHRS, YFSETQ. The CDR3 nucleotides are TGCGCCAGCAGCTCAAGGGAGGGATTGAGTGTCACTGAAGCTTTCTTT. Translating gives CASSSREGLSVTEAFF.

This chain links TRBV15 with TRBJ1-2; TRBD1 is a possible D gene (6 bases). Germline CDR1 LNHNV, CDR2 YYDKDF (reference sequence). Trimming removed 0 bases at V and 8 bases at J, with 16 bases between. There are 15 residues in the CDR3. CDR3 DNA sequence: TGTGCCACCAGCAGAGAGGTCGGGGGGCGAAGCGGCTACACCTTC. The encoded protein is CATSREVGGRSGYTF.

The chain links TRBV28 to TRBJ1-6; 11 nucleotides match TRBD1. The CDR3 loop spans 15 amino acids. V dropped 5 bases and J dropped 7; count of bases not matched to a gene: 4. Germline-derived CDR1 and CDR2 are MDHEN and SYDVKM. The CDR3 coding sequence is TGTGCCAGCAGTCGGGGGACAGGGGGAAATTCACCCCTCCACTTT. The encoded protein is CASSRGTGGNSPLHF. Variable domain in full (rest from reference TRBV28 and TRBJ1-6): DVKVTQSSRYLVKRTGEKVFLECVQDMDHENMFWYRQDPGLGLRLIYFSYDVKMKEKGDIPEGYSVSREKKERFSLILESASTNQTSMYLCASSRGTGGNSPLHFGNGTRLTVT.

The rearrangement joins TRBV3-1 (or the pseudogene TRBV3-2) to TRBJ2-3, with 8 bases matching TRBD2. V lost 1 base and J lost 6; bases outside the gene matches: 9. Germline V gives CDR1 LGHDT, CDR2 YNNKEL (reference sequence). This CDR3 contains 16 residues. The CDR3 loop is CASSQGGTGGADTQYF. CDR3 DNA sequence: TGTGCCAGCAGCCAAGGGGGTACGGGAGGGGCGGATACGCAGTATTTT.

The count of this clone is one. This chain joins TRBV27 and TRBJ2-3; 8 positions match TRBD1. CDR3 length equals 15 residues. V shed 2 bases and J 2 bases; nucleotides not matched to a gene: 3. The germline V gene has CDR1 MNHEY and CDR2 SMNVEV (reference sequence). For the CDR3, the DNA is TGTGCCAGCAGTTTAGGGACAGGAAACACAGATACGCAGTATTTT. Translating gives CASSLGTGNTDTQYF.

This clone was seen once. V usage is TRBV7-9 and J usage is TRBJ2-3, with 7 bases fitting TRBD2. The junction had 9 bases not matched to a gene; V was cut back by 5 bases and J by 4 bases. The CDR3 is 15 residues long. CDR1 and CDR2 (germline): SEHNR, FQNEAQ (reference sequence). The CDR3 sequence is CASSPGPRGADTQYF. The CDR3 nucleotides read TGTGCCAGCAGCCCTGGTCCCCGGGGGGCAGATACGCAGTATTTT. Looking up the rest from reference TRBV7-9 and TRBJ2-3 gives the full variable domain: DTGVSQNPRHKITKRGQNVTFRCDPISEHNRLYWYRQTLGQGPEFLTYFQNEAQLEKSRLLSDRFSAERPKGSFSTLEIQRTEQGDSAMYLCASSPGPRGADTQYFGPGTRLTVL.

This clone was seen more than once but under ten times. The chain combines TRBV4-1 with TRBJ2-4; D ambiguous. The V end was cut by 0 bases, the J end by 9 bases, with 12 bases between. The germline CDR1 and CDR2 sequences are MGHRA and YSYEKL. The CDR3 contains 14 residues. The CDR3 sequence: CASSQDSYSGIQYF. The CDR3 DNA follows: TGCGCCAGCAGCCAAGATTCCTACAGTGGCATTCAGTACTTC.

The rearrangement links TRBV5-6 to TRBJ2-7; perhaps TRBD1 as D (6 bases). The CDR3 is 17 residues long. CDR1 is SGHDT, CDR2 YYEEEE, per germline. Trimming removed 1 base at V and 1 base at J, with 18 bases between. The CDR3 nucleotides read TGTGCCAGCAGCTTGTGGTTGTCTTGGCAGGGGTCCTACGAGCAGTACTTC. Amino acids: CASSLWLSWQGSYEQYF.

The chain uses TRBV19 and TRBJ1-2, with D possibly being TRBD1 (6 bases). Germline CDR1 is LNHDA and CDR2 is SQIVND (reference sequence). The CDR3 has 13 amino acids. V lost 5 bases, J lost 4 bases, and 11 bases lay in between. In DNA form, the CDR3 reads TGTGCCAGTAGTCAACAGGGAGTCTATGGCTACACCTTC. Translating it yields CASSQQGVYGYTF. Combining the CDR3 with reference TRBV19 and TRBJ1-2 gives the whole variable domain DGGITQSPKYLFRKEGQNVTLSCEQNLNHDAMYWYRQDPGQGLRLIYYSQIVNDFQKGDIAEGYSVSREKKESFPLTVTSAQKNPTAFYLCASSQQGVYGYTFGSGTRLTVV.

The J gene is TRBJ2-1, the V gene TRBV9; 9 bases line up with TRBD2. Germline V gives CDR1 SGDLS, CDR2 YYNGEE. The CDR3 consists of 16 residues. V lost 2 bases and J lost 5; bases outside the gene matches: 8. The CDR3 DNA is TGTGCCAGCAGCGTTAGTAGCGGGAGAATCCACAATGAGCAGTTCTTC. This translates into CASSVSSGRIHNEQFF.

The rearrangement joins TRBV25-1 to TRBJ1-6; D is possibly TRBD1 (6 bases). V gave up 4 bases and J gave up 7 bases, with 14 bases separating them. Germline loops: CDR1 MGHDK, CDR2 SYGVNS. CDR3 size: 15 residues. The CDR3: CASSAGVGLNSPLHF. The CDR3 DNA follows: TGTGCCAGCAGTGCAGGGGTTGGGTTAAATTCACCCCTCCACTTT.

J is TRBJ2-1 and V is TRBV4-1; tentatively, D is TRBD1 (6 bases). The germline V gene encodes CDR1 MGHRA and CDR2 YSYEKL. The CDR3 extends over 13 amino acids. The V end lost 8 bases, the J end lost 9 bases, and 17 bases lay between the germline ends. This CDR3 reads CASGSRGAGEQFF. CDR3 sequence (DNA): TGCGCCAGCGGATCCAGGGGCGCGGGTGAGCAGTTCTTC.

The chain carries TRBV29-1 and TRBJ1-2; maybe TRBD1 (6 bases). The CDR3 totals 15 residues. Between the trimmed V and J ends, which lost 3 bases and 0 bases, there was a span of 14 bases. The germline gives CDR1 SQVTM, CDR2 ANQGSEA. CDR3 in amino acids: CSVDVDSRSNYGYTF. In DNA form, the CDR3 reads TGCAGCGTTGACGTGGACAGTCGGTCTAACTATGGCTACACCTTC.

The V and J genes are TRBV15 and TRBJ2-7; TRBD2 aligns across 10 bases. The CDR3 has 18 amino acids. The V gene end was trimmed by 0 bases and the J gene end by 3 bases; junction bases not matched to a gene: 11. Per germline, CDR1 LNHNV and CDR2 YYDKDF (reference sequence). CDR3 residues: CATSRENSGRFPSYEQYF. In nucleotides, the CDR3 is TGTGCCACCAGCAGAGAAAATAGCGGGAGGTTTCCCAGCTACGAGCAGTACTTC.

This chain connects TRBV28 to TRBJ1-5; 10 bases are a match to TRBD1. Germline V lookup: CDR1 MDHEN, CDR2 SYDVKM. The CDR3 is 16 residues long. V dropped 3 bases and J dropped 6; count of bases not matched to a gene: 8. In nucleotides, the CDR3 is TGTGCCAGCAGTTTCACCGGGACAGGGGTTTTTCAGCCCCAGCATTTT. Encoded protein: CASSFTGTGVFQPQHF. Using reference TRBV28 and TRBJ1-5 for the parts outside the CDR3, the full variable domain is DVKVTQSSRYLVKRTGEKVFLECVQDMDHENMFWYRQDPGLGLRLIYFSYDVKMKEKGDIPEGYSVSREKKERFSLILESASTNQTSMYLCASSFTGTGVFQPQHFGDGTRLSIL.

This chain connects TRBV7-3 to TRBJ1-1; D gene unclear. Germline V gene lookup returns CDR1 SGHTA and CDR2 FQGTGA. Trimming removed 5 bases from V and 0 bases from J, with 7 bases in between. The CDR3 totals 13 residues. The chain's CDR3 is CASSTRMNTEAFF. The CDR3 DNA follows: TGTGCCAGCAGCACCAGAATGAACACTGAAGCTTTCTTT.

V is TRBV13 and J is TRBJ2-7, with 7 bases identical to TRBD2. The V segment lost 5 bases and the J segment 6 bases; nucleotides outside the gene matches: 13. The CDR3 sequence is 15 residues long. From germline, CDR1 is PRHDT and CDR2 FYEKMQ (reference sequence). CDR3 DNA sequence: TGTGCCAGCAGCGCCGGGAGGTCTGGAAGGGTCGAGCAGTACTTC. It encodes CASSAGRSGRVEQYF.

The chain recombines TRBV5-1 with TRBJ2-3; weak D call: TRBD2 (6 bases). Germline values: CDR1 SGHRS, CDR2 YFSETQ. The CDR3 is made up of 17 amino acids. V was clipped by 3 bases and J by 0 bases, with 17 bases between them. CDR3 region: CASSSIPGSGSTDTQYF. The CDR3 bases are TGCGCCAGCAGCTCCATCCCGGGGAGCGGGAGCACAGATACGCAGTATTTT.

There are a few counts of this clone. This sequence joins TRBV28 and TRBJ1-2; a possible D gene is TRBD1 (5 bases). The germline V gene encodes CDR1 MDHEN and CDR2 SYDVKM. The V gene lost 5 bases and the J gene lost 2 bases, with 12 bases spanning the gap. The CDR3 sequence is 14 residues long. CDR3 DNA sequence: TGTGCCAGCAGTCTAGGGCAGGGCAACTATGGCTACACCTTC. Its translation: CASSLGQGNYGYTF.

This clone has only one observation. V and J are TRBV27 and TRBJ2-1; 11 bases align to TRBD2. Looked up from germline, CDR1 is MNHEY and CDR2 is SMNVEV (reference sequence). The CDR3 has 15 amino acids. The trim removed 10 bases at V and 8 bases at J, leaving 13 bases unmatched. The CDR3 region has the DNA TGTGCCACCGAACCCCTAGCGGGAGGACGGGATGAGCAGTTCTTC. Translated, it gives CATEPLAGGRDEQFF.

The chain joins TRBV4-2 to TRBJ2-3, with D unclear. The CDR3 is 16 residues long. Looked up from germline, CDR1 is LGHNA and CDR2 is YNFKEQ. Trimming pared 0 bases from V and 0 bases from J, leaving 10 bases between. The CDR3 loop is CASSQDARTSTDTQYF. The CDR3 DNA reads as TGTGCCAGCAGCCAAGATGCCCGAACTAGCACAGATACGCAGTATTTT.

The chain is built from TRBV11-3 and TRBJ2-5; the D gene is possibly TRBD1 (6 bases). CDR3 length equals 15 residues. Germline V gene data show CDR1 as SGHNT and CDR2 as YENEEA. Trimming took 4 bases from V and 0 from J, leaving 12 bases between them. The CDR3 region is CASSSPDRYQETQYF. The CDR3 coding sequence is TGTGCCAGCAGCTCCCCTGACAGGTACCAAGAGACCCAGTACTTC.